Presented here are 9 T cell receptor beta chains from one specimen sequenced in a study of T-cell memory formation after mild COVID-19. MiXCR was run by TCRdb on the 5' RACE reads, yielding one entry per CDR3 protein. The sample lists around 250,000 distinct CDR3 sequences, 8% to 10% occurring once. The sample was PBMCs or a T cell subset sorted from them (not recorded which). These receptors were obtained from a young man who had mild COVID-19 (a few samples of this study predate the infection). Cell type and time point are not known.

This clonotype was detected a few times. The rearrangement joins TRBV12-3 or TRBV12-4 to TRBJ2-5, with TRBD1 identical over 8 bases. The CDR3 contains 16 residues. Trimming cost V 7 bases and J 7 bases; bases outside gene matches: 17. The CDR3 sequence: CASTDTGQALATTQYF. DNA for the CDR3: TGTGCCAGCACCGATACGGGACAGGCGCTGGCAACGACCCAGTACTTC.

The CDR3, as DNA: TGTGCCAGCAGCTCTGGACAGTTGGGCTATGGCTACACCTTC. It encodes CASSSGQLGYGYTF. The J gene is TRBJ1-2, the V gene TRBV7-2; D possibly corresponds to TRBD1 (6 bases). The germline gives CDR1 SGHTA, CDR2 FQGNSA. The germline V and J ends were trimmed by 4 bases and 4 bases, with 13 bases remaining between them. This CDR3 is built from 14 residues.

This clonotype occurred many times. The rearrangement links TRBV5-1 to TRBJ2-1, with TRBD1 identical over 9 bases. The CDR3 totals 15 residues. The V and J ends lost 2 bases and 5 bases, in that order; junction bases with no gene match: 5. Germline CDR1 SGHRS, CDR2 YFSETQ. CDR3 in amino acids: CASSFSGTGNNEQFF. CDR3 DNA sequence: TGCGCCAGCAGCTTTTCCGGGACAGGGAACAATGAGCAGTTCTTC.

This rearrangement joins TRBV7-2 to TRBJ2-3; no reliable D call. V lost 4 bases, J lost 2 bases, and 7 bases lay in between. The CDR3 sequence is 13 residues long. Looked up from germline, CDR1 is SGHTA and CDR2 is FQGNSA. The CDR3 spells CASSSSHTDTQYF. CDR3 nucleotide sequence: TGTGCCAGCAGCTCAAGCCACACAGATACGCAGTATTTT.

The chain links TRBV7-2 to TRBJ1-1; TRBD1 aligns across 7 bases. CDR1 SGHTA and CDR2 FQGNSA come from the germline V gene. The V gene end was trimmed by 6 bases and the J gene end by 5 bases; junction bases not matched to a gene: 9. CDR3 size: 14 residues. CDR3 loop: CASSSDRAGTEAFF. CDR3 coding DNA: TGTGCCAGCAGTTCCGACAGGGCGGGAACTGAAGCTTTCTTT.

This chain joins TRBV5-1 and TRBJ1-1; D is undetermined. This CDR3 has 14 residues. Germline lookup yields CDR1 SGHRS and CDR2 YFSETQ. Trimming removed 2 bases at V and 0 bases at J, with 8 bases between. In DNA, the CDR3 is TGCGCCAGCAGCTTATTGAGCCTGAACACTGAAGCTTTCTTT. Protein sequence: CASSLLSLNTEAFF.

The chain recombines TRBV4-2 with TRBJ1-4, with D possibly matching TRBD1 (5 bases). Germline CDR1 reads LGHNA; CDR2 reads YNFKEQ. The CDR3 is 16 amino acids. Trimming took off 0 bases at V and 8 bases at J, with 16 bases between the two ends. The CDR3 sequence: CASSQEAGRGGEKLFF. The CDR3 DNA reads as TGTGCCAGCAGCCAAGAGGCCGGGAGGGGTGGGGAAAAACTGTTTTTT.

This clonotype was detected a few times. The chain's CDR3 is CASSYSNRDGYTF. In nucleotides, the CDR3 is TGTGCCAGCAGTTACTCGAACAGGGACGGCTACACCTTC. The chain combines TRBV6-2 or TRBV6-3 with TRBJ1-2, with D possibly TRBD1 on 6 matching bases. The V end was cut by 0 bases, the J end by 8 bases, with 10 bases between. This CDR3 comprises 13 residues. The V gene's germline CDR1 is MNHEY and CDR2 SVGEGT.

This clonotype was detected a few times. This chain connects TRBV6-2 or TRBV6-3 to TRBJ2-3; 8 bases match TRBD2. J gave up 6 bases and V 0 bases, and 8 bases lay outside the gene matches. From germline, CDR1 is MNHEY and CDR2 SVGEGT. The CDR3 runs 16 residues. The CDR3 here is CASSYSQTGGADTQYF. In DNA form, the CDR3 reads TGTGCCAGCAGTTACTCCCAGACGGGGGGGGCGGATACGCAGTATTTT.